A selection of T cell receptor beta chains follows, all from one sample in a study of OX40 agonist ivuxolimab in advanced cancers. Clones were sequenced by immunoSEQ multiplex PCR, and TCRdb holds only the in-frame ones, with some missing. The data show tens of thousands of clones, about nine tenths seen once. Sequencing was performed on CD4+ or CD8+ T cells sorted from blood, taken in a trial of the OX40 agonist ivuxolimab. These receptors were obtained from an adult with an advanced solid tumor such as melanoma, head and neck, liver or kidney cancer. Both conserved end residues are part of each CDR3.

V gene	CDR3 protein
TRBV6-6	CASRKTSGSFYEQYF
TRBV11-2	CASSPRWGRSTDTQYF
TRBV6-6	CASSWVGTSGETQYF
TRBV9	CASSLEGGSREKLFF
TRBV18	CASSPQGTGDGYTF
TRBV2	CASSSLGPNTGELFF
TRBV2	CASSQQVPEAFF
TRBV6-6	CASSRAELSSTDTQYF
TRBV10-3	CAISEGRDTQYF
TRBV7-2	CASSRTGAGELFF
TRBV20-1	CSAIGGSEQYF
TRBV7-8	CASSLGGQLSYNEQFF
TRBV5-4	CASSLTGAGNTIYF
TRBV28	CASSLWSLAGVGEQYF
TRBV6-5	CASSYSYTDTQYF
TRBV7-2	CASSSSGTWVGYTF
TRBV7-2	CASSRRTRETQYF
TRBV2	CASTRTGGNQPQHF
TRBV19	CASSIRPGEQYF
TRBV18	CASSPDRQETQYF
TRBV28	CASSLRIAVNNEQFF
TRBV6-5	CASSTGQGEAAFF
TRBV7-2	CASSLDFSYEQYF
TRBV4-1	CASSQERGLAGVADTQYF
TRBV30	CAWSVVRQGYTF